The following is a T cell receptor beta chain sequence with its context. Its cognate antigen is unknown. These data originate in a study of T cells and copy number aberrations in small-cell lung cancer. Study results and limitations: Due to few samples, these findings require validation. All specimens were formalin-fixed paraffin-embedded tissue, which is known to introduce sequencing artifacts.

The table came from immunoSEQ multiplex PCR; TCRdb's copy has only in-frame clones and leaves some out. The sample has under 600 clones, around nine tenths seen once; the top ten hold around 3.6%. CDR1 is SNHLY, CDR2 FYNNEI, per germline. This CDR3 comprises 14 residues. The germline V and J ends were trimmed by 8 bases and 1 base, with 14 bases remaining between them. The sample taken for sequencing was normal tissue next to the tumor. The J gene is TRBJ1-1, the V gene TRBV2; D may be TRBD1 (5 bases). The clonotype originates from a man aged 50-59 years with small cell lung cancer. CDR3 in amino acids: CASLGELGNTEAFF. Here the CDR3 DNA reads TGTGCCAGCCTGGGGGAGTTGGGGAACACTGAAGCTTTCTTT.